Listed below are T cell receptor beta chains from one sample, sequenced in a study of CD8+ T cells in alopecia areata. Libraries were prepared by immunoSEQ multiplex PCR; TCRdb keeps only in-frame clonotypes and omits some of them. The sample yields about 120,000 clones, more than 40% seen once. The sequenced sample was CD4+ T cells sorted from blood, obtained at week 4, from a patient treated with tofacitinib. All receptors come from a human donor with alopecia areata. Each CDR3 is given with its conserved first and last residue. A D gene is named only where the DNA matches it firmly. Size values are once, few and many counts, or a class for expanded clones, and some rows have none.

clone_size j_call d_call v_call cdr3_aa cdr3_nt
. TRBJ1-2 . TRBV30 CAWSTGKSGYTF TGTGCCTGGAGTACAGGGAAGTCTGGCTACACCTTC
. TRBJ2-6 . TRBV30 CAWSVQVSGANVLTF TGTGCCTGGAGTGTCCAGGTCTCTGGGGCCAACGTCCTGACTTTC
. TRBJ2-7 . TRBV29-1 CSVLLRGYSYEQYF TGCAGCGTACTCCTCCGAGGCTACTCCTACGAGCAGTACTTC
. TRBJ1-6 TRBD1 TRBV19 CASSTSGGLDSPLHF TGTGCCAGTAGCACCTCAGGGGGCCTGGATTCACCCCTCCACTTT
. TRBJ1-6 . TRBV4-1 CASSQDREDRDYSPLHF TGCGCCAGCAGCCAAGATAGGGAGGACAGAGATTATTCACCCCTCCACTTT
. TRBJ2-7 . TRBV27 CASISTGSESYEQYF TGTGCCAGCATATCAACAGGATCTGAATCCTACGAGCAGTACTTC
few TRBJ2-7 TRBD1 TRBV6-1 CASEGTGGTYEQYF TGTGCCAGTGAGGGGACAGGGGGAACCTACGAGCAGTACTTC
. TRBJ2-1 . TRBV6-6 CASGSGVLYEQFF TGTGCCAGCGGGTCGGGAGTACTTTATGAGCAGTTCTTC
. TRBJ2-5 TRBD2 TRBV27 CASSPTGRGETQYF TGTGCCAGCAGTCCCACCGGGCGGGGGGAGACCCAGTACTTC
. TRBJ2-3 TRBD2 TRBV5-4 CASSPLAGVVDTQYF TGTGCCAGCAGTCCGCTAGCGGGAGTGGTAGATACGCAGTATTTT
few TRBJ1-1 . TRBV9 CASSAGQSTEAFF TGTGCCAGCAGCGCCGGACAGAGCACTGAAGCTTTCTTT
. TRBJ2-6 . TRBV7-9 CASSLTAGSGANVLTF TGTGCCAGCAGCTTAACTGCGGGGTCTGGGGCCAACGTCCTGACTTTC
. TRBJ2-3 . TRBV6-5 CASRTLLSTDTQYF TGTGCCAGCAGAACACTTCTTAGCACAGATACGCAGTATTTT
. TRBJ1-5 . TRBV19 CASSSRGLPNSNQPQHF TGTGCCAGTTCCTCCAGGGGTCTGCCGAATAGCAATCAGCCCCAGCATTTT
. TRBJ1-2 TRBD1 TRBV19 CASSSAPGQGVYGYTF TGTGCCAGCAGTTCCGCTCCTGGACAGGGAGTTTATGGCTACACCTTC
. TRBJ2-2 . TRBV6-1 CASSEAQRTGELFF TGTGCCAGCAGTGAAGCGCAAAGGACCGGGGAGCTGTTTTTT
. TRBJ1-1 TRBD1 TRBV10-2 CASSGQGATEAFF TGCGCCAGCAGTGGACAGGGGGCCACTGAAGCTTTCTTT
once TRBJ1-5 TRBD1 TRBV30 CAWSPGGRQPQHF TGTGCCTGGAGTCCAGGGGGCCGTCAGCCCCAGCATTTT
. TRBJ1-5 . TRBV30 CAWGYPGSNQPQHF TGTGCCTGGGGTTACCCAGGGAGCAATCAGCCCCAGCATTTT
. TRBJ1-1 . TRBV30 CAWSGQNTEAFF TGTGCCTGGAGCGGACAGAACACTGAAGCTTTCTTT
. TRBJ1-5 . TRBV6-1 CASSRQLSSNQPQHF TGTGCCAGCTCGCGGCAGTTGAGCTCCAATCAGCCCCAGCATTTT
. TRBJ1-1 . TRBV29-1 CSVDRQNTEAFF TGCAGCGTTGATAGGCAGAACACTGAAGCTTTCTTT
. TRBJ2-1 TRBD2 TRBV4-2 CASSQDRAGGPNEQFF TGTGCCAGCAGCCAAGACCGGGCGGGGGGGCCCAATGAGCAGTTCTTC
. TRBJ1-5 . TRBV9 CASSATGGDNQPQHF TGTGCCAGCAGCGCGACAGGAGGGGATAATCAGCCCCAGCATTTT
. TRBJ2-5 TRBD2 TRBV25-1 CASSVAGVGETQYF TGTGCCAGCAGCGTAGCGGGAGTGGGTGAGACCCAGTACTTC
. TRBJ2-7 TRBD2 TRBV9 CASSVSSGSPNEQYF TGTGCCAGCAGCGTTTCTAGCGGGAGCCCCAACGAGCAGTACTTC
. TRBJ1-2 . TRBV5-6 CASSLVGALANYGYTF TGTGCCAGCAGCTTGGTAGGGGCCCTGGCTAACTATGGCTACACCTTC